This T cell receptor beta chain was found in a study of CD8 T cells in ankylosing spondylitis. V gave up 6 bases and J gave up 6 bases, with 18 bases separating them. Germline V gene data show CDR1 as MNHEY and CDR2 as SMNVEV (reference sequence). There are 14 residues in the CDR3. In its sample, this clonotype was seen many times. TCRdb called the 5' RACE reads again in MiXCR, with one record for every CDR3 protein. The sample contains 250,000 to 350,000 distinct CDR3 sequences, over 15% of which appear only once. The clonotype originates from a male donor with ankylosing spondylitis or in good health (not recorded which). V is TRBV27 and J is TRBJ2-7, with D possibly being TRBD1 or TRBD2 (5 bases each). Sequenced input: blood, either unsorted or a sorted T cell fraction (not recorded which). CDR3 DNA: TGTGCCAGCAGAGACACTCTAGGGGAGAGCGAGCAGTACGTC. It yields the protein CASRDTLGESEQYV.